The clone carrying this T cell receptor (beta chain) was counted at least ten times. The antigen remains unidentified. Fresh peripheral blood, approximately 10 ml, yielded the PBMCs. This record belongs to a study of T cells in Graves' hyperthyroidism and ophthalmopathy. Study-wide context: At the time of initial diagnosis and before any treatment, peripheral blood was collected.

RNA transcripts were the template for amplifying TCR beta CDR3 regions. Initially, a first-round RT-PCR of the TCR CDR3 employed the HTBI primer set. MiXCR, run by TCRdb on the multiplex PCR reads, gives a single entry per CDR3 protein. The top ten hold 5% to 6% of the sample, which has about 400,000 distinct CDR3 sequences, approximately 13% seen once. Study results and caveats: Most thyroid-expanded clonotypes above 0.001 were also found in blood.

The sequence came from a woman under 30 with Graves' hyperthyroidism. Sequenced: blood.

The CDR3 loop is CSAFSGASTDTQYF. CDR3 nucleotide sequence: TGCAGTGCTTTTAGCGGGGCTAGCACAGATACGCAGTATTTT. The chain has TRBV20-1 and TRBJ2-3; 8 bases agree with TRBD2. V trimming: 5 bases; J trimming: 0 bases; junction bases outside the gene matches: 4. The CDR3 covers 14 residues. Germline V gene sequence: CDR1 DFQATT, CDR2 SNEGSKA (reference sequence).